This record looks at one T cell receptor (beta chain) sequence and its context. The antigen is not known. This CDR3 contains 11 residues. Trimming took 6 bases from V and 1 from J, leaving 3 bases between them. Germline lookup yields CDR1 SNHLY and CDR2 FYNNEI. The sample comes from a study of T cell responses to AZD1222 COVID-19 vaccine. Study outcomes and limitations: The study identified only six AZD1222 recipients as seropositive at baseline.

Second doses that came at about 4 or about 12 weeks were put together. The data were produced by immunoSEQ multiplex PCR, yet TCRdb's version contains in-frame clones alone and is incomplete. The table lists about 130,000 clones, 91% of them singletons. The chain combines TRBV2 with TRBJ2-5; D remains ambiguous. This TCR was recovered from an adult who received the AZD1222 COVID-19 vaccine. The source material was peripheral blood, sampled 28 days after the second AZD1222 dose. CDR3 loop: CASRSQETQYF. The CDR3 coding sequence is TGTGCCAGCAGAAGCCAAGAGACCCAGTACTTC.